One and the same sample provided the 24 T cell receptor beta chains below, sequenced in a study of T-cell reconstitution after alpha-beta-depleted transplantation in children. Unique molecular identifiers featured in how the TCRbeta library was prepared. TCRdb analysed the PCR reads with MiXCR anew, one entry per CDR3 protein. This table has about 690,000 distinct CDR3 sequences, approximately 16% appearing once. Sequencing was performed on PBMCs from the stem cell graft donor, taken from the stem cell graft. Source of these receptors: a human donor who donated a stem cell graft to a child with acute myeloid leukemia.

This clonotype was observed a few times. J is TRBJ1-2 and V is TRBV12-3 or TRBV12-4; the match to TRBD1 covers 7 bases. V shed 6 bases, J shed 7 bases, and the junction held 11 bases outside the gene matches. The CDR3 contains 14 residues. The CDR3 coding sequence is TGTGCCAGCAGAAGACAGGGTTTAACAAGTGGCTACACCTTC. Translation: CASRRQGLTSGYTF.

Ten or more counts support this clonotype. The chain employs TRBV10-3 and TRBJ1-1; D is perhaps TRBD1 (5 bases). Germline values: CDR1 ENHRY, CDR2 SYGVKD. The V end lost 2 bases, the J end lost 1 base, and 5 bases lay between the germline ends. The CDR3 length is 13 residues. The CDR3 loop is CAISEGANTEAFF. CDR3 nucleotide sequence: TGTGCCATCAGTGAGGGGGCGAACACTGAAGCTTTCTTT.

This clonotype was seen many times. J is TRBJ2-5 and V is TRBV20-1; D is ambiguous. Germline V gene sequence: CDR1 DFQATT, CDR2 SNEGSKA (reference sequence). V was trimmed by 6 bases and J by 2 bases, leaving 4 bases between them. The CDR3 covers 10 residues. CDR3 sequence: CSAGQETQYF. CDR3 in DNA: TGCAGTGCAGGTCAAGAGACCCAGTACTTC.

V is TRBV12-3 or TRBV12-4 and J is TRBJ1-6; D is unresolved. This CDR3 has 17 residues. Trimming left V 8 bases short and J 8 bases short, with 25 bases between. The CDR3 nucleotides read TGTGCCAGCTCTAGCCACAAGTTTGATTACACACATTCACCCCTCCACTTT. Translating it yields CASSSHKFDYTHSPLHF.

At least ten counts were recorded for this clonotype. V is TRBV10-3 and J is TRBJ1-2, with a tentative D call TRBD1 (5 bases). Between the trimmed V and J ends, which lost 4 bases and 6 bases, there was a span of 12 bases. The length of the CDR3 is 13 residues. CDR1 and CDR2 from the germline V gene are ENHRY and SYGVKD. DNA for the CDR3: TGTGCCATCAGTGGACAGTCTATCGATGGCTACACCTTC. Translation: CAISGQSIDGYTF.

Only one count was recorded for this clonotype. V and J are TRBV7-9 and TRBJ2-3; D might be TRBD1 or TRBD2, each matching 5 bases. Trimming shortened V by 1 base and J by 6 bases, and 17 bases separated the two germline ends. The CDR3 is 16 residues long. Germline assignment: CDR1 SEHNR and CDR2 FQNEAQ (reference sequence). The DNA of the CDR3 is TGTGCCAGCAGCTTAGATGGAGTAGAGGGGCGGGATACGCAGTATTTT. It is translated as CASSLDGVEGRDTQYF.

This clonotype was seen ten or more times. This chain connects TRBV20-1 to TRBJ2-5; D gene ambiguous. The germline gives CDR1 DFQATT, CDR2 SNEGSKA (reference sequence). Trimming left V 6 bases short and J 5 bases short, with 13 bases between. The CDR3 has 12 amino acids. CDR3 in amino acids: CSAVGGRETQYF. The CDR3 nucleotides are TGCAGTGCGGTTGGTGGCCGCGAGACCCAGTACTTC.

The V call is TRBV5-6, the J call TRBJ1-5, with D tentatively TRBD1 (6 bases). This CDR3 contains 17 residues. V was clipped by 4 bases and J by 0 bases, with 17 bases between them. Germline CDR1 is SGHDT and CDR2 is YYEEEE. CDR3 residues: CASSLGPGVISNQPQHF. CDR3 DNA sequence: TGTGCCAGCAGCCTCGGACCAGGGGTGATTAGCAATCAGCCCCAGCATTTT.

This clonotype has at least ten counts. The genes are TRBV7-6 and TRBJ2-1; 9 bases map to TRBD2. CDR3 length: 15 residues. Germline CDR1 is SGHVS and CDR2 is FNYEAQ. The J segment lost 4 bases and the V segment lost 7 bases, leaving 8 bases of the junction unmatched. This CDR3 is CASTGGSGGYNEQFF. The DNA for the CDR3 is TGTGCCAGCACGGGGGGTAGCGGGGGATACAATGAGCAGTTCTTC. The whole variable domain, remainder taken from reference TRBV7-6 and TRBJ2-1, is GAGVSQSPRYKVTKRGQDVALRCDPISGHVSLYWYRQALGQGPEFLTYFNYEAQQDKSGLPNDRFSAERPEGSISTLTIQRTEQRDSAMYRCASTGGSGGYNEQFFGPGTRLTVL.

This clonotype came up a few times. The J gene is TRBJ1-5, the V gene TRBV5-1; D not resolved. Trimming removed 5 bases from V and 2 bases from J, with 14 bases in between. Germline V lookup: CDR1 SGHRS, CDR2 YFSETQ. The CDR3 totals 15 residues. In DNA form, the CDR3 reads TGCGCCAGCAGACTGACGGGAGATGGCAATCAGCCCCAGCATTTT. Translating it yields CASRLTGDGNQPQHF.

This clonotype has at least ten counts. V usage is TRBV7-9 and J usage is TRBJ2-3; the match to TRBD2 covers 10 bases. The CDR3 has 15 amino acids. V trimming: 4 bases; J trimming: 0 bases; junction bases outside the gene matches: 1. Germline V CDR1 and CDR2: SEHNR, FQNEAQ (reference sequence). The CDR3 reads CASSYSGGSTDTQYF. The CDR3 DNA reads as TGTGCCAGCAGCTATAGCGGGGGGAGCACAGATACGCAGTATTTT.

This clonotype appeared many times. The genes are TRBV5-5 and TRBJ2-7; 9 nucleotides line up with TRBD1. Trimming removed 3 bases from V and 1 base from J; junction bases left unmatched: 5. In germline, CDR1 is SGHKS, CDR2 YYEKEE (reference sequence). The CDR3 runs to 15 residues. The CDR3 loop is CASSSGQGLSYEQYV. For the CDR3, the DNA is TGTGCCAGCAGCTCGGGACAGGGCCTTTCCTACGAGCAGTACGTC.

A few counts support this clonotype. The rearrangement joins TRBV7-2 to TRBJ1-6; D gene ambiguous. This CDR3 spans 11 amino acids. V shed 5 bases and J shed 11 bases, with 7 bases lying between them. Germline V gene data show CDR1 as SGHTA and CDR2 as FQGNSA. The CDR3 reads CASSPGAPLHF. CDR3 nucleotides: TGTGCCAGCAGCCCCGGGGCACCCCTCCACTTT.

This clonotype was observed a few times. The chain joins TRBV7-2 to TRBJ2-7, with D possibly TRBD2 on 6 matching bases. The ends were cut back, 3 bases at V and 3 bases at J, with 18 bases in the middle. This CDR3 has 16 residues. Germline V gives CDR1 SGHTA, CDR2 FQGNSA. Written as DNA, the CDR3 is TGTGCCAGCAGCTTGGAACCGGGACTCTCATTCTACGAGCAGTACTTC. Translation gives CASSLEPGLSFYEQYF. Filled out from reference TRBV7-2 and TRBJ2-7, the complete variable domain reads GAGVSQSPSNKVTEKGKDVELRCDPISGHTALYWYRQSLGQGLEFLIYFQGNSAPDKSGLPSDRFSAERTGGSVSTLTIQRTQQEDSAVYLCASSLEPGLSFYEQYFGPGTRLTVT.

There are a few counts of this clonotype. V is TRBV7-9 and J is TRBJ1-4; D gene unclear. V dropped 1 base and J dropped 10 bases, with 19 bases sitting between them. From germline, CDR1 is SEHNR and CDR2 FQNEAQ (reference sequence). The CDR3 contains 16 residues. The CDR3: CASSLEQQLFIGKLFF. The CDR3 DNA reads TGTGCCAGCAGCTTAGAACAGCAGCTTTTTATCGGAAAACTGTTTTTT.

The chain recombines TRBV5-1 with TRBJ2-7; 7 bases match TRBD1. This CDR3 is 16 amino acids long. Germline assignment: CDR1 SGHRS and CDR2 YFSETQ. With 1 base clipped from V and 4 bases from J, the junction kept 11 bases outside the gene matches. CDR3 nucleotide sequence: TGCGCCAGCAGCTTGTTTACCACAGGGGCAACGTACGAGCAGTACTTC. Residues: CASSLFTTGATYEQYF.

The table lists this clonotype with a few counts. This chain uses TRBV15 with TRBJ2-5; the match to TRBD2 covers 12 bases. The V segment lost 3 bases and the J segment 2 bases; nucleotides outside the gene matches: 7. This CDR3 is 17 amino acids long. Germline assignment: CDR1 LNHNV and CDR2 YYDKDF (reference sequence). The CDR3 nucleotides are TGTGCCACCAGCAGTCGCGGACTAGCGGGGTGGCAAGAGACCCAGTACTTC. It codes for CATSSRGLAGWQETQYF.

The chain's CDR3 is CASHNRGRGGGNEQFF. CDR3 sequence (DNA): TGTGCCAGTCATAACAGGGGGCGGGGGGGCGGTAATGAGCAGTTCTTC. This chain joins TRBV11-1 and TRBJ2-1; perhaps D is TRBD1 or TRBD2 (9 bases each). This CDR3 is built from 16 residues. V was cut by 9 bases and J by 7 bases, with 25 bases left in between. From germline, CDR1 is SGHAT and CDR2 FQDESV (reference sequence).

This clonotype was seen more than once but under ten times. V is TRBV7-9 and J is TRBJ2-7; D may be TRBD1 (6 bases). The V gene lost 5 bases and the J gene lost 10 bases, with 15 bases spanning the gap. Germline V CDR1 and CDR2: SEHNR, FQNEAQ (reference sequence). The CDR3 covers 12 residues. The CDR3 DNA follows: TGTGCCAGCAGCCCGACAGGACTGGAACAGTACTTC. Amino acid sequence: CASSPTGLEQYF. The full variable domain, its missing parts supplied by reference TRBV7-9 and TRBJ2-7, is DTGVSQNPRHKITKRGQNVTFRCDPISEHNRLYWYRQTLGQGPEFLTYFQNEAQLEKSRLLSDRFSAERPKGSFSTLEIQRTEQGDSAMYLCASSPTGLEQYFGPGTRLTVT.

In its sample, this clonotype was seen many times. The chain employs TRBV20-1 and TRBJ2-3; D is possibly TRBD2 (5 bases). CDR1 DFQATT and CDR2 SNEGSKA come from the germline V gene (reference sequence). Trimming took off 1 base at V and 0 bases at J, with 8 bases between the two ends. CDR3 length: 14 amino acids. For the CDR3, the DNA is TGCAGTGCTAGAGGAGGGATTAGCACAGATACGCAGTATTTT. Translated: CSARGGISTDTQYF.

This chain uses TRBV29-1 with TRBJ2-7; the match to TRBD1 covers 12 bases. The J segment lost 4 bases and the V segment lost 6 bases, leaving 7 bases of the junction unmatched. The CDR3 consists of 14 residues. Germline CDR1 SQVTM, CDR2 ANQGSEA. The CDR3 spells CSVPGTGGLYEQYF. The CDR3, as DNA: TGCAGCGTCCCCGGGACAGGGGGCTTGTACGAGCAGTACTTC.

This clonotype was recorded at least ten times. V gene TRBV20-1 combines with J gene TRBJ2-4; the D gene is possibly TRBD1 (6 bases). Germline V gene data show CDR1 as DFQATT and CDR2 as SNEGSKA (reference sequence). Trimming cost V 5 bases and J 0 bases, with 14 bases left between them. The CDR3 has 15 residues. CDR3 sequence (DNA): TGCAGTGCTCCTGGACAGCCCGTAGCCAAAAACATTCAGTACTTC. Its translation: CSAPGQPVAKNIQYF.

Remarks on this clonotype: Since a much larger clone is just one base distant, this may be a read error. The J gene is TRBJ2-7, the V gene TRBV6-5; TRBD1 aligns across 10 bases. The germline V gene encodes CDR1 MNHEY and CDR2 SVGAGI. The CDR3 runs to 14 residues. V trimming: 2 bases; J trimming: 2 bases; junction bases outside the gene matches: 0. As DNA, the CDR3 is TGTGCCAGCAGTTACGGGACAGGGGCCTACGAGCAGTACTTC. The encoded protein is CASSYGTGAYEQYF.

Only a few counts were recorded for this clonotype. The CDR3 region is CASSGAGTRRDIQYF. The DNA for the CDR3 is TGTGCCAGCAGCGGGGCCGGGACTAGACGAGACATTCAGTACTTC. The chain recombines TRBV7-2 with TRBJ2-4; 8 bases agree with TRBD2. CDR1 and CDR2 (germline): SGHTA, FQGNSA. V shed 5 bases, J shed 8 bases, and the junction held 11 bases outside the gene matches. The CDR3 is made up of 15 amino acids.